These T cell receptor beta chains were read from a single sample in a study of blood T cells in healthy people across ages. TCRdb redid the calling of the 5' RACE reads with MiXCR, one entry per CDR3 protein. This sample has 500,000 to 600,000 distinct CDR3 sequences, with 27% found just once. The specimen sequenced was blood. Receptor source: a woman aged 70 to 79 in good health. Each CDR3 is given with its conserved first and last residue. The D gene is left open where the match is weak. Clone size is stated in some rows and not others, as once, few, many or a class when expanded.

CASSLNPSGEDEQFF,TGCGCCAGCAGCTTGAATCCTAGCGGGGAAGATGAGCAGTTCTTC,few,TRBD2,TRBV5-1,TRBJ2-1,15
CAISEGTGGALYEQYF,TGTGCCATCAGTGAGGGGACAGGGGGCGCTTTGTACGAGCAGTACTTC,NA,TRBD1,TRBV10-3,TRBJ2-7,16
CASSLYLGPQETQYF,TGCGCCAGCAGCCTTTACCTGGGTCCGCAAGAGACCCAGTACTTC,few,NA,TRBV5-1,TRBJ2-5,15
CASNLPGGAFNEKLFF,TGTGCCAGCAACCTCCCTGGCGGTGCCTTTAATGAAAAACTGTTTTTT,NA,NA,TRBV28,TRBJ1-4,16
CSATGTGLNHEQYF,TGCAGCGCCACCGGGACAGGGCTCAACCACGAGCAGTACTTC,NA,TRBD1,TRBV29-1,TRBJ2-7,14
CASRGIVGSNQPQHF,TGTGCCAGCCGTGGGATCGTGGGTAGCAATCAGCCCCAGCATTTT,NA,NA,TRBV6-2/TRBV6-3,TRBJ1-5,15
CSARVWRASGRLQTQYF,TGCAGTGCTAGAGTTTGGAGGGCTAGCGGGCGGCTACAGACCCAGTACTTC,NA,TRBD2,TRBV20-1,TRBJ2-5,17
CASSLQGIEETQYF,TGCGCCAGCAGCTTACAGGGAATTGAGGAGACCCAGTACTTC,NA,NA,TRBV5-1,TRBJ2-5,14
CASRWTGSGGNTIYF,TGTGCCAGCAGATGGACAGGGTCGGGCGGAAACACCATATATTTT,few,TRBD1,TRBV6-5,TRBJ1-3,15
CSAPPGGASEAFF,TGCAGTGCTCCACCAGGAGGGGCATCTGAAGCTTTCTTT,few,NA,TRBV20-1,TRBJ1-1,13
CSALGEGASSNGYTF,TGCAGTGCTTTGGGTGAGGGGGCGAGTTCTAATGGCTACACCTTC,few,TRBD1,TRBV20-1,TRBJ1-2,15
CASSLLHNEETQYF,TGTGCCAGCAGCTTACTACACAACGAAGAGACCCAGTACTTC,NA,NA,TRBV7-2,TRBJ2-5,14
CASSQEGQGNSPLHF,TGTGCCAGCAGCCAAGAAGGCCAGGGGAATTCACCCCTCCACTTT,few,NA,TRBV3-1,TRBJ1-6,15
CACSPGLNNEQFF,TGTGCCTGCAGCCCGGGACTCAACAATGAGCAGTTCTTC,few,NA,TRBV7-9,TRBJ2-1,13
CASSLSRRAPEQYF,TGTGCCAGCAGTTTATCGAGGCGAGCCCCCGAGCAGTACTTC,NA,NA,TRBV27,TRBJ2-7,14
CASSLIQGAQDNEQFF,TGTGCCAGCAGCTTAATTCAGGGGGCCCAGGACAATGAGCAGTTCTTC,NA,TRBD1,TRBV7-2,TRBJ2-1,16
CASSYNPAAYEQYF,TGTGCCAGCAGTTACAACCCCGCGGCTTACGAGCAGTACTTC,NA,NA,TRBV6-5,TRBJ2-7,14
CARETRSSGNTIYF,TGTGCCCGAGAGACAAGGAGCTCTGGAAACACCATATATTTT,NA,NA,TRBV21-1,TRBJ1-3,14
CASSRTGVSGNTIYF,TGTGCCAGTAGTCGTACGGGGGTCTCTGGAAACACCATATATTTT,few,NA,TRBV19,TRBJ1-3,15
CASRIRDRDNEQCF,TGTGCCAGCAGGATCCGGGACAGGGATAACGAGCAGTGCTTC,few,TRBD1,TRBV12-3/TRBV12-4,TRBJ2-7,14
CASGPAGHSYEQYF,TGTGCCTCAGGTCCGGCAGGGCACTCCTACGAGCAGTACTTC,NA,NA,TRBV5-4,TRBJ2-7,14
CASSPSGTVNSPLHF,TGTGCCAGCAGCCCCTCCGGGACAGTTAATTCACCCCTCCACTTT,NA,TRBD1,TRBV9,TRBJ1-6,15
CASSARGAGNEKLFF,TGTGCCAGCAGTGCTCGGGGGGCCGGTAATGAAAAACTGTTTTTT,NA,NA,TRBV12-3/TRBV12-4,TRBJ1-4,15
CASSPLGGDNQPQHF,TGTGCCAGCAGTCCTCTCGGGGGCGATAATCAGCCCCAGCATTTT,few,NA,TRBV7-9,TRBJ1-5,15
CSVGRDWDGYTF,TGCAGCGTTGGCCGGGACTGGGATGGCTACACCTTC,few,NA,TRBV29-1,TRBJ1-2,12
CSASPPTGENTEAFF,TGCAGTGCCTCGCCCCCGACAGGGGAAAACACTGAAGCTTTCTTT,NA,TRBD1,TRBV20-1,TRBJ1-1,15
CASSKAPGNTGELFF,TGTGCCAGCAGCAAAGCTCCGGGGAACACCGGGGAGCTGTTTTTT,few,NA,TRBV7-2,TRBJ2-2,15
CASSLGARSNQPQHF,TGTGCCAGCAGCTTGGGGGCCAGGAGCAATCAGCCCCAGCATTTT,few,NA,TRBV5-6,TRBJ1-5,15
CSARDGFGGKDTQYF,TGCAGTGCTAGAGATGGGTTTGGGGGGAAAGATACGCAGTATTTT,NA,NA,TRBV20-1,TRBJ2-3,15
CAITRGHGEKLFF,TGTGCCATCACCCGCGGTCACGGTGAAAAACTGTTTTTT,NA,NA,TRBV10-3,TRBJ1-4,13